This T cell receptor beta chain comes out of a study of Ad26.COV2.S vaccination and SARS-CoV-2 variants. Findings and caveats of the study: There was reportedly substantial breadth in spike-specific CD8+ and CD4+ T cell responses after vaccination.

Details on this clone: Its antigen is unidentified.

Sample treatment: approximately 18 received Ad26.COV2.S at low or high dose, single or two shots; several received placebo; per-sample allocation not given. Sampling was done on day 63 after the first vaccine or placebo injection. An adult aged 18-55 years in Boston served as the donor. The method was immunoSEQ multiplex PCR; TCRdb's version includes in-frame clones alone and lacks a portion of them. The repertoire has around 300,000 clones, around nine tenths of them found once; the top ten carry around 10%. The CDR3 length is 12 residues. Germline loops: CDR1 SGHTS, CDR2 YDEGEE. Trimming pared 2 bases from V and 4 bases from J, leaving 6 bases between.

The rearrangement joins TRBV5-8 to TRBJ1-1, with a tentative D call TRBD1 (5 bases). The sequenced sample was peripheral blood, obtained in a trial of Ad26.COV2.S vaccine versus placebo. This sequence originates from a person between 18 and 60 years old who received the Ad26.COV2.S COVID-19 vaccine or a placebo. CDR3 protein: CASSLRGTEAFF. CDR3 in DNA: TGTGCCAGCAGCTTAAGGGGCACTGAAGCTTTCTTT.